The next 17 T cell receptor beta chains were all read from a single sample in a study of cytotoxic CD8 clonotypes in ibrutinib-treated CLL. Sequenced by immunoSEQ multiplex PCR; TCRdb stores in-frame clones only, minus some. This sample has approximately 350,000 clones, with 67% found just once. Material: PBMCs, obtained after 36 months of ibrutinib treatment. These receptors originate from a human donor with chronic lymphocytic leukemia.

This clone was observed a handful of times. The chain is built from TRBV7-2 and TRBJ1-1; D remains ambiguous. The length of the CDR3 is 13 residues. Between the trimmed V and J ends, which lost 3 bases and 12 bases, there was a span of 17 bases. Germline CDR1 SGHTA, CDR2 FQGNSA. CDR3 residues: CASSLAWQVGPFF. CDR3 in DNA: TGTGCCAGCAGCTTGGCATGGCAGGTCGGTCCTTTCTTT.

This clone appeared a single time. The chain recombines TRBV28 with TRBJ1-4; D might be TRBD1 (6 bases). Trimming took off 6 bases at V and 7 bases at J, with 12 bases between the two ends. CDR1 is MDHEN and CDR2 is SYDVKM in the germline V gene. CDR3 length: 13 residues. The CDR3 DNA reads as TGTGCCAGCAGCCCAGGAGGGGGTGAAAAACTGTTTTTT. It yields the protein CASSPGGGEKLFF.

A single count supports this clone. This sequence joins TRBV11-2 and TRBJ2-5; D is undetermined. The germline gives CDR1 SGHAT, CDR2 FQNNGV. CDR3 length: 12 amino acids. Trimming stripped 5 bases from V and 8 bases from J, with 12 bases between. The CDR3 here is CASSVDGFTQYF. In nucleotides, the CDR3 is TGTGCCAGCAGCGTGGACGGGTTTACCCAGTACTTC.

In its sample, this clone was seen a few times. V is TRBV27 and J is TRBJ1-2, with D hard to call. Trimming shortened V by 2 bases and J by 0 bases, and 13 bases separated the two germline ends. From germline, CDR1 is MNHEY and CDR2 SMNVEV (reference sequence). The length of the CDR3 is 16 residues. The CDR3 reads CASSLPPYGANYGYTF. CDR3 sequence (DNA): TGTGCCAGCAGTTTACCCCCCTATGGAGCTAACTATGGCTACACCTTC.

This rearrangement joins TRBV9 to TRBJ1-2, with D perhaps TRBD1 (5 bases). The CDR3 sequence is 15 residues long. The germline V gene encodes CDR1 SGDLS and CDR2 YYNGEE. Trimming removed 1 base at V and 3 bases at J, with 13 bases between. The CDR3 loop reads CASSVSGRVHYGYTF. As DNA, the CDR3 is TGTGCCAGCAGCGTAAGCGGCAGGGTGCACTATGGCTACACCTTC.

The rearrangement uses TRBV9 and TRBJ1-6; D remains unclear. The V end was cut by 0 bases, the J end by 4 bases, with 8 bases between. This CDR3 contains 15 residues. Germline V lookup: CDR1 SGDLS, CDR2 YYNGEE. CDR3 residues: CASSVAEGYNSPLHF. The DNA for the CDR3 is TGTGCCAGCAGCGTAGCGGAGGGTTATAATTCACCCCTCCACTTT. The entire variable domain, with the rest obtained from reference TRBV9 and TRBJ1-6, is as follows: DSGVTQTPKHLITATGQRVTLRCSPRSGDLSVYWYQQSLDQGLQFLIQYYNGEERAKGNILERFSAQQFPDLHSELNLSSLELGDSALYFCASSVAEGYNSPLHFGNGTRLTVT.

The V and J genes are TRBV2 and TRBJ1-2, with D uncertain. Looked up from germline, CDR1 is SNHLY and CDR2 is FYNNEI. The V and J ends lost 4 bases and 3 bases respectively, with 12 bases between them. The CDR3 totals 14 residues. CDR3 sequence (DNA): TGTGCCAGCAGTGTTTCTCCAGGATACTATGGCTACACCTTC. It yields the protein CASSVSPGYYGYTF.

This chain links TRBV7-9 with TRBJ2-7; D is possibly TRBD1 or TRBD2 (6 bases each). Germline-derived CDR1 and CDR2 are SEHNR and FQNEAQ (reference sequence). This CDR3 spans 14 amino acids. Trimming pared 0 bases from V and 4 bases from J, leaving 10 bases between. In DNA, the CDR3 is TGTGCCAGCAGCTTAGCGGGGGCGGGATACGAGCAGTACTTC. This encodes CASSLAGAGYEQYF. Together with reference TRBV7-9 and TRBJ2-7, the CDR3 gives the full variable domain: DTGVSQNPRHKITKRGQNVTFRCDPISEHNRLYWYRQTLGQGPEFLTYFQNEAQLEKSRLLSDRFSAERPKGSFSTLEIQRTEQGDSAMYLCASSLAGAGYEQYFGPGTRLTVT.

The CDR3: CASSLVLAREGTDTQYF. CDR3 nucleotide sequence: TGTGCCAGCAGCTTAGTTTTAGCCAGAGAGGGCACAGATACGCAGTATTTT. This chain connects TRBV7-9 to TRBJ2-3, with no clear D. The CDR3 is made up of 17 amino acids. Between the trimmed V and J ends, which lost 1 base and 1 base, there was a span of 15 bases. Germline V gives CDR1 SEHNR, CDR2 FQNEAQ (reference sequence).

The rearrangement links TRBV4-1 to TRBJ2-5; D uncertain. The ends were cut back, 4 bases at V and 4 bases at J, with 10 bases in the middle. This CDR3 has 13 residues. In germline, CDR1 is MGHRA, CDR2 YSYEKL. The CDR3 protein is CASSLTTRETQYF. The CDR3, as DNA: TGCGCCAGCAGCCTAACGACTCGAGAGACCCAGTACTTC.

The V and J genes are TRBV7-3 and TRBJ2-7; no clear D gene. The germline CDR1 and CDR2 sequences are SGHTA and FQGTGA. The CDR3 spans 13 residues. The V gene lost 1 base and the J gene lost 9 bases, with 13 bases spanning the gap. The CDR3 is CASSLKAGLGQYF. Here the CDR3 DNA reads TGTGCCAGCAGCTTAAAAGCCGGCCTCGGGCAGTACTTC.

The CDR3 sequence is CSVEGTGRADTQYF. The CDR3 DNA reads TGCAGCGTTGAAGGGACAGGGCGAGCGGATACGCAGTATTTT. The chain uses TRBV29-1 and TRBJ2-3, with TRBD1 matching 8 bases. Trimming cost V 1 base and J 6 bases; bases outside gene matches: 6. This CDR3 region has 14 residues. Germline values: CDR1 SQVTM, CDR2 ANQGSEA.

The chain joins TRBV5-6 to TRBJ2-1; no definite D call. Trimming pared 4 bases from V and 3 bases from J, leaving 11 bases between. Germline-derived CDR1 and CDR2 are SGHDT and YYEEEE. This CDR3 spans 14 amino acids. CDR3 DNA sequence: TGTGCCAGCAGCCCGGGCTATGGCTACAATGAGCAGTTCTTC. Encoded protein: CASSPGYGYNEQFF.

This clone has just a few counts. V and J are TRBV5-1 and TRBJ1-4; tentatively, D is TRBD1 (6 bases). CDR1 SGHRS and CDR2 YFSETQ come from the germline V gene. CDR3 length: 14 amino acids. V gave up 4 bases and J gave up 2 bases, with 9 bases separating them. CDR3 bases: TGCGCCAGCAGCCCGGGGGCGACTAATGAAAAACTGTTTTTT. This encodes CASSPGATNEKLFF.

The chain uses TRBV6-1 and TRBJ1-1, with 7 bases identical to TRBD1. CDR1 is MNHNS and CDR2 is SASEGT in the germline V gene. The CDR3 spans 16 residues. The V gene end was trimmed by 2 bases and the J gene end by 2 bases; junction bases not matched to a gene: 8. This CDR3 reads CASSEKQGKRNTEAFF. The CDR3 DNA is TGTGCCAGCAGTGAAAAACAGGGGAAGAGAAACACTGAAGCTTTCTTT.

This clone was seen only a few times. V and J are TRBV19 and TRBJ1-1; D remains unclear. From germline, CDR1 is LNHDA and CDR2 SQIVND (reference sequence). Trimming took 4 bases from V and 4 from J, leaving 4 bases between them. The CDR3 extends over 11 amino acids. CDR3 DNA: TGTGCCAGTAGTAAAACCACTGAAGCTTTCTTT. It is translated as CASSKTTEAFF.

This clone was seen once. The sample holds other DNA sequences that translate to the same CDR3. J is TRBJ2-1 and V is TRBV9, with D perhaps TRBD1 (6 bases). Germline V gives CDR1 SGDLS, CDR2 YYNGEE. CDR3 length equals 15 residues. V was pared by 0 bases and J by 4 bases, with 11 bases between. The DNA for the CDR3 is TGTGCCAGCAGCGTAGGCAGGGGAAGTTACAATGAGCAGTTCTTC. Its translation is CASSVGRGSYNEQFF.